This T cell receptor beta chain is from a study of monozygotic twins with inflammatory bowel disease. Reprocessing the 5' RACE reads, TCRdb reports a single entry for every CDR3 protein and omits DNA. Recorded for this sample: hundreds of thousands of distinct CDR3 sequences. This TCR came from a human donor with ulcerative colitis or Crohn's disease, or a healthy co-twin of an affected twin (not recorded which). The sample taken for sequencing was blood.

The CDR3 protein is CASSPGGGQGLAEQYF. The J gene is TRBJ2-7, the V gene TRBV5-4; TCRdb's assignment of TRBD1 cannot be checked, as there is no DNA. CDR3 length: 16 amino acids. Germline values: CDR1 SGHNT, CDR2 YYREEE (reference sequence). The full variable domain, in which reference TRBV5-4 and TRBJ2-7 provide the parts outside the CDR3, is ETGVTQSPTHLIKTRGQQVTLRCSSQSGHNTVSWYQQALGQGPQFIFQYYREEENGRGNFPPRFSGLQFPNYSSELNVNALELDDSALYLCASSPGGGQGLAEQYFGPGTRLTVT.